This passage covers 19 T cell receptor beta chains from one sample sequenced in a study of Graves' ophthalmopathy and Graves' hyperthyroidism. From RNA, the CDR3 regions of TCR beta chains were amplified and sequenced. The library came from an HTBI-primed first-round RT-PCR and a second-round multiplex PCR. TCRdb re-derived calls from the multiplex PCR reads in MiXCR, one entry per CDR3 protein. This table holds 600,000 to 700,000 distinct CDR3 sequences, approximately 39% found once. Sequencing was performed on peripheral blood. The receptor source for this set is an adult man with Graves' ophthalmopathy.

The chain has TRBV10-2 and TRBJ2-3, with 9 bases lining up with TRBD1. This CDR3 has 17 amino acids. The junction had 16 bases not matched to a gene; V was cut back by 10 bases and J by 2 bases. The germline gives CDR1 WSHSY, CDR2 SAAADI. In nucleotides, the CDR3 is TGCGCCACGGGTTATGGGGACAGGGCACCGGACACAGATACGCAGTATTTT. Translated, it gives CATGYGDRAPDTDTQYF.

On this clonotype: This clone may be a read error of a much larger clone one base away. The gene calls are TRBV24-1 and TRBJ2-7; no clear D gene. CDR3 length equals 14 residues. V dropped 9 bases and J dropped 5 bases, with 19 bases sitting between them. Germline assignment: CDR1 KGHDR and CDR2 SFDVKD. The CDR3 nucleotides are TGTGCCACCTCCTCAGCTATCTTTCCTCACGAGCAGTACTTC. Encoded protein: CATSSAIFPHEQYF.

This clonotype was detected only once. The rearrangement joins TRBV15 to TRBJ1-2, with TRBD1 matching 7 bases. The length of the CDR3 is 16 residues. From germline, CDR1 is LNHNV and CDR2 YYDKDF (reference sequence). With V trimmed by 3 bases and J by 4 bases, 11 bases remained unmatched. This CDR3 is CATSSVKTGTAYGYTF. As DNA, the CDR3 is TGTGCCACCAGCAGCGTGAAGACCGGGACAGCCTATGGCTACACCTTC.

Regarding this clonotype: As the CDR3 is not closed by the conserved phenylalanine or tryptophan, this likely results from a read error. This rearrangement joins TRBV6-1 to TRBJ2-2; D is uncertain. The CDR3 has 13 residues. Trimming removed 1 base from V and 4 bases from J, with 4 bases in between. Germline V lookup: CDR1 MNHNS, CDR2 SASEGT. Here the CDR3 DNA reads TGTGCCAGCAGTGAAGGGTCCACCGGGGAGCTGTTTTCT. Its protein is CASSEGSTGELFS.

J is TRBJ2-2 and V is TRBV7-9; D uncertain. Germline CDR1 and CDR2: SEHNR and FQNEAQ (reference sequence). V was pared by 5 bases and J by 6 bases, with 10 bases between. The CDR3 has 13 residues. CDR3 DNA sequence: TGTGCCAGCAGCCAAGTTGGGCCCGGGGAGCTGTTTTTT. Residues: CASSQVGPGELFF. Complete variable domain (other parts from reference TRBV7-9 and TRBJ2-2): DTGVSQNPRHKITKRGQNVTFRCDPISEHNRLYWYRQTLGQGPEFLTYFQNEAQLEKSRLLSDRFSAERPKGSFSTLEIQRTEQGDSAMYLCASSQVGPGELFFGEGSRLTVL.

This clonotype was detected many times. The chain is built from TRBV7-9 and TRBJ1-3, with 7 bases that match TRBD1. Germline CDR1 SEHNR, CDR2 FQNEAQ (reference sequence). J gave up 1 base and V 7 bases, and 10 bases lay outside the gene matches. This CDR3 spans 16 amino acids. CDR3 sequence (DNA): TGTGCCAGCACCTATAAGGGACAGCCGTCTGGAAACACCATATATTTT. It is translated as CASTYKGQPSGNTIYF.

J is TRBJ1-1 and V is TRBV7-2; D is perhaps TRBD1 (5 bases). The CDR3 is made up of 15 amino acids. Looked up from germline, CDR1 is SGHTA and CDR2 is FQGNSA. V was trimmed by 6 bases and J by 3 bases, leaving 17 bases between them. The CDR3, as DNA: TGTACCAGCAGTTTATCAGGGCTCGGAGACACTGAAGCTTTCTTT. It encodes CTSSLSGLGDTEAFF.

As regards this clonotype: Relative to the germline gene, one junction end is altered; a read error may explain this. The chain links TRBV10-3 to TRBJ1-5, with D possibly matching TRBD1 (5 bases). This CDR3 comprises 18 residues. The germline V gene encodes CDR1 ENHRY and CDR2 SYGVKD. CDR3: CASSEYPSYGGTNQPQHF. CDR3 in DNA: TGTGCCAGCAGTGAGTACCCCAGTTATGGGGGGACCAATCAGCCCCAGCATTTT.

The chain recombines TRBV11-2 with TRBJ2-2; possible D gene TRBD1, 5 bases. Trimming took off 1 base at V and 6 bases at J, with 15 bases between the two ends. The CDR3 has 16 residues. Germline-derived CDR1 and CDR2 are SGHAT and FQNNGV. DNA of the CDR3: TGTGCCAGCAGCTTAGTTCCAGAAGGGGCACCCGGGGAGCTGTTTTTT. Residues: CASSLVPEGAPGELFF.

The V call is TRBV7-9, the J call TRBJ2-5, with D maybe TRBD1 (6 bases). CDR3 length equals 14 residues. The V end was cut by 3 bases, the J end by 4 bases, with 12 bases between. Germline V gene sequence: CDR1 SEHNR, CDR2 FQNEAQ (reference sequence). As DNA, the CDR3 is TGTGCCAGCAGCTTCTCAACAGGGAGAGAGACCCAGTACTTC. It translates to CASSFSTGRETQYF.

Turning to this clonotype: One end of the junction does not line up with germline, which may come from a read error. V gene TRBV10-3 combines with J gene TRBJ2-2; D perhaps matches TRBD1 (5 bases). Germline V gene sequence: CDR1 ENHRY, CDR2 SYGVKD. This CDR3 is 16 amino acids long. DNA of the CDR3: TGTGCCAGCAGTGCCCCTCCGGGTCAGGGTTACGGGGAGCTGTTTTTT. Amino acids: CASSAPPGQGYGELFF.

This clonotype appeared a few times. This chain connects TRBV6-6 to TRBJ1-2, with D maybe TRBD1 (5 bases). The CDR3 contains 11 residues. Trimming removed 6 bases from V and 7 bases from J, with 9 bases in between. Germline V gene sequence: CDR1 MNHNY, CDR2 SVGAGI (reference sequence). CDR3 in DNA: TGTGCCAGCAGCCAGGGAACTGGCTACACCTTC. Protein: CASSQGTGYTF.

On this clonotype: A read error is possible here, since a much larger clone lies one base away. The conserved closing phenylalanine or tryptophan is absent in this CDR3, likely reflecting a read error. The J gene is TRBJ2-7, the V gene TRBV7-8; TRBD2 agrees at 10 bases. This CDR3 has 14 residues. Germline CDR1 and CDR2: SGHVS and FQNEAQ. V dropped 3 bases and J dropped 3; count of bases not matched to a gene: 2. CDR3 sequence (DNA): TGTGCCAGCAGCTTGCTAGCGGGAGACTACGAGCAGTACCTC. Translated, it gives CASSLLAGDYEQYL.

The chain recombines TRBV4-2 with TRBJ1-3; 9 bases agree with TRBD1. Germline CDR1 and CDR2: LGHNA and YNFKEQ. This CDR3 is 16 amino acids long. The V segment lost 3 bases and the J segment 4 bases; nucleotides outside the gene matches: 7. CDR3 bases: TGTGCCAGCAGCCAGACCGGGACAGGGAGCGGAAACACCATATATTTT. It yields the protein CASSQTGTGSGNTIYF.

This clonotype came up many times. The chain couples TRBV10-3 to TRBJ2-5; 7 positions agree with TRBD2. V trimming: 3 bases; J trimming: 5 bases; junction bases outside the gene matches: 3. Germline CDR1 ENHRY, CDR2 SYGVKD. The CDR3 runs 13 residues. As DNA, the CDR3 is TGTGCCATCAGTGAAGGGCGGGAGGAGACCCAGTACTTC. The encoded protein is CAISEGREETQYF.

A note on this clonotype: An end of the junction does not agree with germline; a read error may underlie this. The chain has TRBV10-3 and TRBJ1-4; D possibly corresponds to TRBD1 (5 bases). The CDR3 runs 15 residues. The germline V gene has CDR1 ENHRY and CDR2 SYGVKD. CDR3 coding DNA: TGTGCCAGCAGTGTCTCGGGGGGTTTAGATGAAAAACTGTTTTTT. It encodes CASSVSGGLDEKLFF.

This clonotype has a count of ten or more. The rearrangement links TRBV29-1 to TRBJ2-7; D is undetermined. Trimming stripped 2 bases from V and 1 base from J, with 3 bases between. Per the germline V gene, CDR1 is SQVTM and CDR2 is ANQGSEA. The CDR3 is made up of 11 amino acids. CDR3: CSVELSYEQYF. CDR3 bases: TGCAGCGTTGAATTGTCCTACGAGCAGTACTTC.

This clonotype was observed a handful of times. V and J are TRBV12-3 or TRBV12-4 and TRBJ2-2, with unresolved D. This CDR3 comprises 12 residues. Trimming shortened V by 5 bases and J by 5 bases, and 6 bases separated the two germline ends. The CDR3 loop reads CASSMMTGELFF. The DNA of the CDR3 is TGTGCCAGCAGTATGATGACCGGGGAGCTGTTTTTT.

This clonotype showed up many times. The chain recombines TRBV5-1 with TRBJ2-5, with D unclear. V lost 3 bases to trimming and J lost 5 bases, with 14 bases between them. In germline, CDR1 is SGHRS, CDR2 YFSETQ. The length of the CDR3 is 14 residues. CDR3 protein: CASSSLDSAETQYF. The CDR3 DNA sequence: TGCGCCAGCAGCTCTCTAGACTCGGCGGAGACCCAGTACTTC.